The clone carrying this T cell receptor (beta chain) was observed a single time. This sample was included in a study of blood T cell repertoires in COVID-19. Overall study context: PBMCs, B-cell-depleted T cells, or T cells provided the cDNA or gDNA that made up the material.

TCRdb's copy holds only in-frame clones and misses some; the assay was immunoSEQ multiplex PCR. The sample lists 160,000 or so clones, roughly 84% occurring once. CDR1 is LGHDT, CDR2 YNNKEL, per germline (reference sequence). V was clipped by 5 bases and J by 3 bases; unmatched bases: 11. The CDR3 is 16 residues long. The sequenced sample was PBMCs or T cells enriched from blood (not recorded which). The genes are TRBV3-1 (or the pseudogene TRBV3-2) and TRBJ2-7; 9 bases agree with TRBD1. The sequence was collected from a man in his fifties or sixties who had recovered from COVID-19. CDR3 protein: CASSSLPPGQGYEQYF. As DNA, the CDR3 is TGTGCCAGCAGCTCGCTTCCACCGGGACAGGGCTACGAGCAGTACTTC.